Below are 26 T cell receptor beta chains sequenced from a single sample in a study of blood T cells in healthy people across ages. Primers used in a second PCR of roughly 6 to 11 cycles were a sample-barcoded 5' primer and a J-beta primer mix. TCRdb re-called the 5' RACE reads through MiXCR, storing one row per CDR3 protein. The sample holds 1.6 million or so distinct CDR3 sequences, 30% to 40% seen once. The material sequenced was blood. The receptor set was obtained from a woman between 25 and 40 years old in good health.

This clonotype was counted ten times or more. The genes are TRBV29-1 and TRBJ2-3; D is ambiguous. CDR1 is SQVTM and CDR2 is ANQGSEA in the germline V gene. V lost 8 bases and J lost 3, with 6 bases in between. This CDR3 is 10 amino acids long. CDR3 DNA sequence: TGCAGCACATTTACAGATACGCAGTATTTT. This encodes CSTFTDTQYF.

A word on this clonotype: Sequence at one end of the junction differs from germline and may be a read error. V is TRBV7-8 and J is TRBJ2-6; a possible D gene is TRBD1 (5 bases). The germline CDR1 and CDR2 sequences are SGHVS and FQNEAQ. This CDR3 contains 15 residues. The CDR3 DNA reads as TGTGCCAGCAGTACTCTCTTCTCTGGGGCCAACGTCCCGACTTTC. It is translated as CASSTLFSGANVPTF. The complete variable domain, with remaining parts taken from reference TRBV7-8 and TRBJ2-6, reads GAGVSQSPRYKVAKRGQDVALRCDPISGHVSLFWYQQALGQGPEFLTYFQNEAQLDKSGLPSDRFFAERPEGSVSTLKIQRTQQEDSAVYLCASSTLFSGANVPTFGAGSRLTVL.

This sequence joins TRBV7-2 and TRBJ1-6; no clear D gene. Germline V gives CDR1 SGHTA, CDR2 FQGNSA. V was shortened by 8 bases and J by 2 bases, with 19 bases between the two germline ends. This CDR3 has 17 amino acids. The CDR3 region is CASPDEDLGPYNSPLHF. The CDR3, as DNA: TGTGCCAGCCCGGATGAGGACCTCGGGCCCTATAATTCACCCCTCCACTTT.

This clonotype turned up a few times. One junction end disagrees with the germline gene, perhaps due to a read error. The chain is built from TRBV18 and TRBJ2-1; possible D gene TRBD2, 5 bases. The CDR3 has 15 amino acids. CDR1 is KGHSH and CDR2 is LQKENI in the germline V gene. CDR3 loop: CASSPSGEGYIEQFF. The CDR3 DNA sequence: TGTGCCAGCTCCCCCTCGGGCGAGGGATACATTGAGCAGTTCTTC.

The table lists this clonotype with many counts. V gene TRBV29-1 combines with J gene TRBJ2-5, with D possibly being TRBD2 (7 bases). CDR1 SQVTM and CDR2 ANQGSEA come from the germline V gene. The CDR3 totals 13 residues. Trimming took off 3 bases at V and 5 bases at J, with 13 bases between the two ends. The CDR3 nucleotides read TGCAGCGTTGACGGGGGGCTAGGGGAGACCCAGTACTTC. It is translated as CSVDGGLGETQYF.

This clonotype was found a few times. The genes are TRBV19 and TRBJ2-1, with 8 bases identical to TRBD2. J gave up 10 bases and V 10 bases, and 18 bases lay outside the gene matches. Germline V gene data show CDR1 as LNHDA and CDR2 as SQIVND (reference sequence). The CDR3 extends over 15 amino acids. The CDR3 DNA reads as TGTGCCACCCGTCGGCGGGAGGACCCCCTTGGGGAGCAGTTCTTC. Protein: CATRRREDPLGEQFF.

The genes are TRBV29-1 and TRBJ2-5; 7 nucleotides align to TRBD2. This CDR3 region has 12 residues. In germline, CDR1 is SQVTM, CDR2 ANQGSEA. CDR3 bases: TGCGGGGGAACGGGTAACCGGGAGGCCCAGTACTTC. Translation: CGGTGNREAQYF.

This clonotype was seen repeatedly, ten times or more. The V call is TRBV4-1, the J call TRBJ2-5, with D hard to call. Trimming stripped 2 bases from V and 1 base from J, with 11 bases between. Germline V lookup: CDR1 MGHRA, CDR2 YSYEKL. This CDR3 is built from 15 residues. As DNA, the CDR3 is TGCGCCAGCAGCCAACATCGAACTGTCCAAGAGACCCAGTACTTC. Translating it yields CASSQHRTVQETQYF.

This clonotype was recorded many times. A junction boundary mismatches the germline segment, possibly from a read error. DNA of the CDR3: TGTGCCAGTAGCCAAGATGTCCCCAGTGCTGGCTACACCTTC. It codes for CASSQDVPSAGYTF. The rearrangement links TRBV3-1 to TRBJ1-2; D is uncertain. The CDR3 sequence is 14 residues long. CDR1 is LGHDT, CDR2 YNNKEL, per germline (reference sequence).

This clonotype was observed a few times. This chain joins TRBV9 and TRBJ1-2, with 8 bases matching TRBD1. Germline CDR1 reads SGDLS; CDR2 reads YYNGEE. There are 15 residues in the CDR3. Trimming at V came to 2 bases and at J to 6 bases, leaving 9 bases not matched to a gene. The CDR3 nucleotides are TGTGCCAGCAGCGTCGGGGACAGGCGGTCCCATGGCTACACCTTC. Its protein product is CASSVGDRRSHGYTF.

The chain is built from TRBV20-1 and TRBJ1-1; TRBD1 aligns across 7 bases. V lost 6 bases, J lost 5 bases, and 12 bases stayed unmatched. Germline lookup yields CDR1 DFQATT and CDR2 SNEGSKA (reference sequence). The CDR3 has 14 amino acids. CDR3 DNA sequence: TGCAGTGCCCGCCCAAGACAGGGAGGAACTGAAGCTTTCTTT. This encodes CSARPRQGGTEAFF.

The rearrangement joins TRBV5-6 to TRBJ1-1, with D uncertain. The ends were cut back, 0 bases at V and 0 bases at J, with 12 bases in the middle. The CDR3 has 16 amino acids. Per germline, CDR1 SGHDT and CDR2 YYEEEE. CDR3: CASSLGWWAMNTEAFF. The CDR3 DNA follows: TGTGCCAGCAGCTTGGGCTGGTGGGCCATGAACACTGAAGCTTTCTTT.

J is TRBJ1-2 and V is TRBV20-1; D is ambiguous. V lost 7 bases to trimming and J lost 5 bases, with 14 bases between them. Germline CDR1 reads DFQATT; CDR2 reads SNEGSKA (reference sequence). There are 12 residues in the CDR3. CDR3 nucleotide sequence: TGCAGTGTTATTGAGGGTCCATATGGCTACACCTTC. Encoded protein: CSVIEGPYGYTF.

The J gene is TRBJ2-5, the V gene TRBV15; D is ambiguous. CDR3 length equals 14 residues. V was pared by 1 base and J by 2 bases, with 8 bases between. CDR1 LNHNV and CDR2 YYDKDF come from the germline V gene (reference sequence). The CDR3 protein is CATSRAREQETQYF. CDR3 bases: TGTGCCACCAGCAGAGCTAGGGAACAAGAGACCCAGTACTTC. The variable domain in full, completed from reference TRBV15 and TRBJ2-5, reads DAMVIQNPRYQVTQFGKPVTLSCSQTLNHNVMYWYQQKSSQAPKLLFHYYDKDFNNEADTPDNFQSRRPNTSFCFLDIRSPGLGDTAMYLCATSRAREQETQYFGPGTRLLVL.

The chain is built from TRBV5-1 and TRBJ1-2, with D perhaps TRBD1 (5 bases). The CDR3 spans 14 residues. The germline V gene encodes CDR1 SGHRS and CDR2 YFSETQ. The ends were cut back, 4 bases at V and 5 bases at J, with 15 bases in the middle. The CDR3 region has the DNA TGCGCCAGCAGCGTCGGGACGGAGAAGTATGGCTACACCTTC. This sequence encodes CASSVGTEKYGYTF. Supplemented by reference TRBV5-1 and TRBJ1-2, the full variable domain reads KAGVTQTPRYLIKTRGQQVTLSCSPISGHRSVSWYQQTPGQGLQFLFEYFSETQRNKGNFPGRFSGRQFSNSRSEMNVSTLELGDSALYLCASSVGTEKYGYTFGSGTRLTVV.

Only a few counts were recorded for this clonotype. The chain carries TRBV5-1 and TRBJ2-1; D gene uncertain. The CDR3 spans 14 residues. V was clipped by 1 base and J by 4 bases, with 9 bases between them. Germline V gene lookup returns CDR1 SGHRS and CDR2 YFSETQ. DNA for the CDR3: TGCGCCAGCAGCTTGCTGTTTGAGTACAATGAGCAGTTCTTC. Translating it yields CASSLLFEYNEQFF.

The chain is built from TRBV4-1 and TRBJ1-5; D gene unclear. This CDR3 region has 14 residues. Between the trimmed V and J ends, which lost 1 base and 3 bases, there was a span of 7 bases. The germline V gene has CDR1 MGHRA and CDR2 YSYEKL. The CDR3, as DNA: TGCGCCAGCAGCCAAGGTCGGGACAATCAGCCCCAGCATTTT. Translated, it gives CASSQGRDNQPQHF.

Of note for this clonotype: Relative to the germline gene, one junction end is altered; a read error may explain this. The chain carries TRBV6-6 and TRBJ1-6, with 8 bases fitting TRBD1. Germline V CDR1 and CDR2: MNHNY, SVGAGI (reference sequence). This CDR3 has 15 residues. The chain's CDR3 is CAISTTGTGGEPPHF. CDR3 DNA sequence: TGTGCCATCAGCACCACCGGGACAGGCGGTGAACCCCCCCACTTT.

This clonotype was seen only once. The rearrangement uses TRBV27 and TRBJ1-1; D may be TRBD1 (5 bases). Germline V gives CDR1 MNHEY, CDR2 SMNVEV (reference sequence). CDR3 length: 15 residues. Trimming pared 5 bases from V and 0 bases from J, leaving 13 bases between. CDR3 region: CASSLHRSMNTEAFF. In DNA form, the CDR3 reads TGTGCCAGCAGTCTGCACAGGAGCATGAACACTGAAGCTTTCTTT.

Here the CDR3 reads CASTLSGNPYEQYF. CDR3 DNA: TGTGCCAGCACCCTTAGCGGGAACCCCTACGAGCAGTACTTC. V is TRBV6-1 and J is TRBJ2-7, with TRBD2 matching over 8 bases. The V and J ends lost 7 bases and 2 bases, in that order; junction bases with no gene match: 7. Germline CDR1 reads MNHNS; CDR2 reads SASEGT. This CDR3 contains 14 residues.

The rearrangement links TRBV5-1 to TRBJ2-1, with TRBD2 identical over 13 bases. Unmatched junction bases numbered 8, after V lost 4 bases and J lost 1 base. The CDR3 contains 18 residues. From germline, CDR1 is SGHRS and CDR2 YFSETQ. The CDR3 region is CASSPGTSGVWSYNEQFF. Written as DNA, the CDR3 is TGCGCCAGCAGCCCGGGGACTAGCGGGGTCTGGTCCTACAATGAGCAGTTCTTC.

There are many counts of this clonotype. The V call is TRBV4-1, the J call TRBJ1-2; D might be TRBD1 (6 bases). This CDR3 comprises 15 residues. Trimming took off 5 bases at V and 4 bases at J, with 17 bases between the two ends. Germline V gene lookup returns CDR1 MGHRA and CDR2 YSYEKL. CDR3 loop: CASSATGGHSYGYTF. In DNA form, the CDR3 reads TGCGCCAGCAGCGCTACGGGGGGGCATAGCTATGGCTACACCTTC.

Details on this clonotype: At one boundary the junction diverges from the germline segment, which might be a read error. This chain's CDR3 is CSTRVSSGPDTQYF. DNA for the CDR3: TGCAGTACTAGAGTTAGTAGTGGTCCAGATACGCAGTATTTT. The gene calls are TRBV20-1 and TRBJ2-3; maybe TRBD2 (5 bases). CDR3 length equals 14 residues. CDR1 and CDR2 from the germline V gene are DFQATT and SNEGSKA (reference sequence).

The chain has TRBV20-1 and TRBJ2-7; 10 bases fit TRBD2. V was clipped by 0 bases and J by 5 bases; unmatched bases: 4. The length of the CDR3 is 14 residues. CDR1 and CDR2 from the germline V gene are DFQATT and SNEGSKA (reference sequence). CDR3 coding DNA: TGCAGTGCTAGAGATAGCGGGGGGCTCGACGAGCAGTACTTC. Encoded protein: CSARDSGGLDEQYF.

This chain links TRBV20-1 with TRBJ1-2, with D tentatively TRBD1 (6 bases). The V and J ends lost 2 bases and 4 bases respectively, with 11 bases between them. Germline V gene sequence: CDR1 DFQATT, CDR2 SNEGSKA (reference sequence). CDR3 length: 13 amino acids. CDR3 in DNA: TGCAGTGCTAGACCGTTGGACAGCTATGGCTACACCTTC. This encodes CSARPLDSYGYTF.

The chain couples TRBV28 to TRBJ2-7, with 10 bases identical to TRBD2. V shed 7 bases, J shed 3 bases, and the junction held 18 bases outside the gene matches. CDR1 and CDR2 from the germline V gene are MDHEN and SYDVKM. The CDR3 totals 18 residues. The CDR3 DNA follows: TGTGCCAGCACCCTTAGATCCTTCGGGACTAGCGCCTTCTACGAGCAGTACTTC. It encodes CASTLRSFGTSAFYEQYF.